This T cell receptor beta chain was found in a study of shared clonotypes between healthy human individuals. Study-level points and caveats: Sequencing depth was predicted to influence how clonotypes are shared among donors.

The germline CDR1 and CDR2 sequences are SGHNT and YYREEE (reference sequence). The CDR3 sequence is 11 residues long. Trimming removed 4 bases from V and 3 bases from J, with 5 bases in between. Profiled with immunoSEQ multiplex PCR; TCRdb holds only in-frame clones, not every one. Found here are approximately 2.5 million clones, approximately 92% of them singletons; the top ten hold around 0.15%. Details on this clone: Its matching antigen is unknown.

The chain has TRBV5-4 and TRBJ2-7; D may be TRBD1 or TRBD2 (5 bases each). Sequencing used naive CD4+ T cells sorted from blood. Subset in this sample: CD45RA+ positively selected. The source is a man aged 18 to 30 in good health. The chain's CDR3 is CASSGGYEQYF. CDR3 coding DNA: TGTGCCAGCAGCGGGGGCTACGAGCAGTACTTC.